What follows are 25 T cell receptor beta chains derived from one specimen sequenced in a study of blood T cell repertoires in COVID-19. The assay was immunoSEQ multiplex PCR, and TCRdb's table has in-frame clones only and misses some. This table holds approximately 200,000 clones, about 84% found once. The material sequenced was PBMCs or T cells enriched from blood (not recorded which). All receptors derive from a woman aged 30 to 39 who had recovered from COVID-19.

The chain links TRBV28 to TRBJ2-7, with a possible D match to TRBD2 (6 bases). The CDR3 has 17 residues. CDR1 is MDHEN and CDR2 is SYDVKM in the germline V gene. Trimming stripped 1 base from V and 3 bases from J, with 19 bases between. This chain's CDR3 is CASSLSRERPEGYEQYF. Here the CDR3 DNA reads TGTGCCAGCAGTTTATCCCGGGAGCGACCTGAAGGCTACGAGCAGTACTTC.

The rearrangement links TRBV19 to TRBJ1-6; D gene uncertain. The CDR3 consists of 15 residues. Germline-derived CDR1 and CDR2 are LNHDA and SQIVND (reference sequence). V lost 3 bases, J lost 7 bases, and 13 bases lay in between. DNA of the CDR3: TGTGCCAGTAGTATTAATACGGCGGAGAATTCACCCCTCCACTTT. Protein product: CASSINTAENSPLHF.

The CDR3 is CASSLSSTAYEQYF. The CDR3 nucleotides are TGTGCCAGCAGCTTATCCTCCACAGCCTACGAGCAGTACTTC. The chain carries TRBV7-9 and TRBJ2-7; D unresolved. There are 14 residues in the CDR3. Trimming shortened V by 2 bases and J by 2 bases, and 10 bases separated the two germline ends. Germline V CDR1 and CDR2: SEHNR, FQNEAQ (reference sequence).

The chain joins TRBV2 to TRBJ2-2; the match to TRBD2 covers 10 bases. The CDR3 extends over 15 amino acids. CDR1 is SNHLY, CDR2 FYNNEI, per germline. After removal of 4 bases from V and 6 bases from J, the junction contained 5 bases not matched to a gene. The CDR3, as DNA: TGTGCCAGCAGTGCATCTAGCGGGAGCCCCGGGGAGCTGTTTTTT. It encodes CASSASSGSPGELFF. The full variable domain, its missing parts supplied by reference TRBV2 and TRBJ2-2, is EPEVTQTPSHQVTQMGQEVILRCVPISNHLYFYWYRQILGQKVEFLVSFYNNEISEKSEIFDDQFSVERPDGSNFTLKIRSTKLEDSAMYFCASSASSGSPGELFFGEGSRLTVL.

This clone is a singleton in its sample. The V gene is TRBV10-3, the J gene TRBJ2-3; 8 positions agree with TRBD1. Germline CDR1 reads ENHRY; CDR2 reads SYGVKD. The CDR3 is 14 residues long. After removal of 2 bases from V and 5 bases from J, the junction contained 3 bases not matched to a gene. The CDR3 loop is CAISEAGGEDTQYF. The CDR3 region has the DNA TGTGCCATCAGTGAGGCAGGGGGCGAAGATACGCAGTATTTT.

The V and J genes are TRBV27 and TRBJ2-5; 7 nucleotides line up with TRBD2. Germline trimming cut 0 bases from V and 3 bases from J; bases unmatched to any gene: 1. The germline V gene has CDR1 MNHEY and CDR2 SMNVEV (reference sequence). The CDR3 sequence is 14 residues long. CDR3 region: CASSLSGLEETQYF. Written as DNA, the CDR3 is TGTGCCAGCAGTTTATCTGGACTAGAAGAGACCCAGTACTTC.

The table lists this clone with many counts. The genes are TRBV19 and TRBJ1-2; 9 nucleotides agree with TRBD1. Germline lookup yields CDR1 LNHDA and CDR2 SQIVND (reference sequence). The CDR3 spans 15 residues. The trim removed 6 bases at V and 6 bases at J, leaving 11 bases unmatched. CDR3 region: CASSFPGQGAHGYTF. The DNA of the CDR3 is TGTGCCAGTAGCTTTCCGGGACAGGGAGCCCATGGCTACACCTTC.

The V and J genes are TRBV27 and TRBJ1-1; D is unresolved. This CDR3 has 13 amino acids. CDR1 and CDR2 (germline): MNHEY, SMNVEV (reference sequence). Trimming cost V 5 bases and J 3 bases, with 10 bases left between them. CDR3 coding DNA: TGTGCCAGCAGTGCTTCTATGTACACTGAAGCTTTCTTT. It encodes CASSASMYTEAFF.

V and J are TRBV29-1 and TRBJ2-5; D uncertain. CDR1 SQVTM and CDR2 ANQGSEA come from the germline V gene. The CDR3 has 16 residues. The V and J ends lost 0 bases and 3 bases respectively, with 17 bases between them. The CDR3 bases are TGCAGCGTTGAAGATATCCAGGATCCCTCTAAAGAGACCCAGTACTTC. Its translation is CSVEDIQDPSKETQYF.

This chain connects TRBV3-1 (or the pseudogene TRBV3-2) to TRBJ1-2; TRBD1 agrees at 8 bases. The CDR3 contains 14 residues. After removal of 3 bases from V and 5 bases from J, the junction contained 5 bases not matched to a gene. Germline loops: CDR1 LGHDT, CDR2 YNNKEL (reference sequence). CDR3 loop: CASSQSGGQYGYTF. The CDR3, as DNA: TGTGCCAGCAGCCAGTCAGGGGGCCAGTATGGCTACACCTTC.

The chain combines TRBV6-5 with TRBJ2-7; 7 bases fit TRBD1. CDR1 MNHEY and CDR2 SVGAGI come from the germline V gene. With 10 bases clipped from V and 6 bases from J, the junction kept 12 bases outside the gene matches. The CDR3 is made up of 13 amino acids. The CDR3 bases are TGTGCCACCCGACCGACAGGGAAGGGCGAGCAGTACTTC. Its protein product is CATRPTGKGEQYF.

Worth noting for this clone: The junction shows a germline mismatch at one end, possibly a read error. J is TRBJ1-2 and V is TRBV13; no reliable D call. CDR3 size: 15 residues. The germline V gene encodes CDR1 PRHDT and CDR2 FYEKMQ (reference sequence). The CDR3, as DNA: TGTGCCAGCAGCCTAGGCCCGGGGTCAGTCCTTGGCTACACCTTC. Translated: CASSLGPGSVLGYTF. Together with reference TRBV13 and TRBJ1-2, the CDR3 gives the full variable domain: AAGVIQSPRHLIKEKRETATLKCYPIPRHDTVYWYQQGPGQDPQFLISFYEKMQSDKGSIPDRFSAQQFSDYHSELNMSSLELGDSALYFCASSLGPGSVLGYTFGSGTRLTVV.

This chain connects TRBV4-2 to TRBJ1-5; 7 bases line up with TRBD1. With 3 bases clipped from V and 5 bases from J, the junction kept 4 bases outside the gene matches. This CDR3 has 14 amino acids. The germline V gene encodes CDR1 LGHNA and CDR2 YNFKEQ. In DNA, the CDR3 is TGTGCCAGCAGCCAGGAAGACAGGGATCAGCCCCAGCATTTT. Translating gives CASSQEDRDQPQHF.

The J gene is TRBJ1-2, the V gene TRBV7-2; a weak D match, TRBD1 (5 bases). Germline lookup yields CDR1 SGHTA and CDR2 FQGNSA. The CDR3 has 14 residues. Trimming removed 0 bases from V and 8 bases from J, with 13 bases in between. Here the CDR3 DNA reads TGTGCCAGCAGCTTAGCGTTCACGAAGGGGGGCTACACCTTC. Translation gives CASSLAFTKGGYTF.

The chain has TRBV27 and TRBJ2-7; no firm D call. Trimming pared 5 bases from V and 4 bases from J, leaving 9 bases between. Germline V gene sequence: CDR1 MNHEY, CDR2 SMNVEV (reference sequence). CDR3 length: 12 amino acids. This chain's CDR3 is CASSPNLYEQYF. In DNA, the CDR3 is TGTGCCAGCAGTCCCAATTTGTACGAGCAGTACTTC.

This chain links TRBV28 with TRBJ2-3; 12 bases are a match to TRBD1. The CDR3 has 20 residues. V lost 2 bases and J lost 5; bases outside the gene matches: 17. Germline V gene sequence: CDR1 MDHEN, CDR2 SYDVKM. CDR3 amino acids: CASSLPISAGTGGMLDTQYF. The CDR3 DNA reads TGTGCCAGCAGTTTACCAATTTCGGCCGGGACAGGGGGCATGTTAGATACGCAGTATTTT.

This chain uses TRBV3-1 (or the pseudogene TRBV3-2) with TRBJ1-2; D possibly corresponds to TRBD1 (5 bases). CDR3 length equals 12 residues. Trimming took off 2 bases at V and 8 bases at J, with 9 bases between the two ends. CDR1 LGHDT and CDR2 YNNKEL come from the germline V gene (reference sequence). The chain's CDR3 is CASSQQGTGYTF. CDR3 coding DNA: TGTGCCAGCAGCCAACAGGGTACAGGCTACACCTTC.

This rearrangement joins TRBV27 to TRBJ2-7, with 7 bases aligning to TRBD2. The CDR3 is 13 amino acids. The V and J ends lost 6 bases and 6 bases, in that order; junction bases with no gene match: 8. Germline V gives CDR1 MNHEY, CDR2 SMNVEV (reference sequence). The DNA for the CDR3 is TGTGCCAGCAGCCAAGTGGGGGGGTTCGAGCAGTACTTC. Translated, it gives CASSQVGGFEQYF.

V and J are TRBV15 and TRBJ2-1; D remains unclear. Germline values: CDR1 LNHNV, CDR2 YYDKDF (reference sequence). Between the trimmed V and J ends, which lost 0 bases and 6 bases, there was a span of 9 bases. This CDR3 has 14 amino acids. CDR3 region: CATSRDSPFNEQFF. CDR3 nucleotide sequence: TGTGCCACCAGCAGAGATAGCCCCTTCAATGAGCAGTTCTTC.

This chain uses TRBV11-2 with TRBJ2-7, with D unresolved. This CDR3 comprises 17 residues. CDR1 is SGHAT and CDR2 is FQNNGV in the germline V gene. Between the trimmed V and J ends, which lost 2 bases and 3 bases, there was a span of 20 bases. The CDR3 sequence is CASSLPRKKPIYYEQYF. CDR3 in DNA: TGTGCCAGCAGCTTACCTCGTAAGAAGCCTATCTACTACGAGCAGTACTTC.

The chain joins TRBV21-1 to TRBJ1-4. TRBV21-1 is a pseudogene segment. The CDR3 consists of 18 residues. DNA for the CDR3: TGTGCCAGCAGCAAATTGTCCGGGGAGGGGTGCCCTAATGAAAAACTGTTTTTT. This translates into CASSKLSGEGCPNEKLFF.

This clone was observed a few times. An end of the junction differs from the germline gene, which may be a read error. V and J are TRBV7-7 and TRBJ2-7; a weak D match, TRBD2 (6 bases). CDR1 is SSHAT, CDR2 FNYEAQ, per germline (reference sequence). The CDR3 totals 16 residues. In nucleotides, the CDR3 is TGTGCTAGCAGCTTAAATCCTCGGGAGTTCTCCTACGAGCAGTACTTC. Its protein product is CASSLNPREFSYEQYF. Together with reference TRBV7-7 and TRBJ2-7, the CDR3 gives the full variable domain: GAGVSQSPRYKVTKRGQDVTLRCDPISSHATLYWYQQALGQGPEFLTYFNYEAQPDKSGLPSDRFSAERPEGSISTLTIQRTEQRDSAMYRCASSLNPREFSYEQYFGPGTRLTVT.

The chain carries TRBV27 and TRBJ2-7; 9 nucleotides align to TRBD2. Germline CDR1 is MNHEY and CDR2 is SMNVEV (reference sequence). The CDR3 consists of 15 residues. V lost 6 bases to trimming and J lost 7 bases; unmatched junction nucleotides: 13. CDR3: CASRRLAGSIREQYF. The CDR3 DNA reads TGTGCCAGCAGACGCCTAGCGGGAAGCATAAGGGAGCAGTACTTC.

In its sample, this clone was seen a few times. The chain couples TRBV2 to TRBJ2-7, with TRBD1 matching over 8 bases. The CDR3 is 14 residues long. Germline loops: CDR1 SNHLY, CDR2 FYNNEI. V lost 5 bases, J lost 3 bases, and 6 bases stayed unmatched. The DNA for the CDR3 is TGTGCCAGCAGTAATGACAGGGGAATCTACGAGCAGTACTTC. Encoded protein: CASSNDRGIYEQYF.

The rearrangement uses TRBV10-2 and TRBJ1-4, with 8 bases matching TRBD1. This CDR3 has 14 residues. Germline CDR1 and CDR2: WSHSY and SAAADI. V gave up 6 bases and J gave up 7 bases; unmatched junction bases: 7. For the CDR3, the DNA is TGCGCCAGCAGCAGAACAGGGGGAGGTGAAAAACTGTTTTTT. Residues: CASSRTGGGEKLFF.